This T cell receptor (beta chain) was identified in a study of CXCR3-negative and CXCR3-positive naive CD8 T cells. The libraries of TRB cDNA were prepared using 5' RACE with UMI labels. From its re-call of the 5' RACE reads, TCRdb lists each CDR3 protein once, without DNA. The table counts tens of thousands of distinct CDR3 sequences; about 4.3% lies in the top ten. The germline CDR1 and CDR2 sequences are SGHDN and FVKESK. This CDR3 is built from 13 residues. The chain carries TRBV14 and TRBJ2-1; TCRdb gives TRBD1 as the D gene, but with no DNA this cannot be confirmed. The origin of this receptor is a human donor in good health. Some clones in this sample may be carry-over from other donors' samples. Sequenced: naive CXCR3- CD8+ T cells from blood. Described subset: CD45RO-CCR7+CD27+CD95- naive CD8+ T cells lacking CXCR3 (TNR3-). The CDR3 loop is CASRTTGLNEQFF. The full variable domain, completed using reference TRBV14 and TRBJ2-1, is EAGVTQFPSHSVIEKGQTVTLRCDPISGHDNLYWYRRVMGKEIKFLLHFVKESKQDESGMPNNRFLAERTGGTYSTLKVQPAELEDSGVYFCASRTTGLNEQFFGPGTRLTVL.